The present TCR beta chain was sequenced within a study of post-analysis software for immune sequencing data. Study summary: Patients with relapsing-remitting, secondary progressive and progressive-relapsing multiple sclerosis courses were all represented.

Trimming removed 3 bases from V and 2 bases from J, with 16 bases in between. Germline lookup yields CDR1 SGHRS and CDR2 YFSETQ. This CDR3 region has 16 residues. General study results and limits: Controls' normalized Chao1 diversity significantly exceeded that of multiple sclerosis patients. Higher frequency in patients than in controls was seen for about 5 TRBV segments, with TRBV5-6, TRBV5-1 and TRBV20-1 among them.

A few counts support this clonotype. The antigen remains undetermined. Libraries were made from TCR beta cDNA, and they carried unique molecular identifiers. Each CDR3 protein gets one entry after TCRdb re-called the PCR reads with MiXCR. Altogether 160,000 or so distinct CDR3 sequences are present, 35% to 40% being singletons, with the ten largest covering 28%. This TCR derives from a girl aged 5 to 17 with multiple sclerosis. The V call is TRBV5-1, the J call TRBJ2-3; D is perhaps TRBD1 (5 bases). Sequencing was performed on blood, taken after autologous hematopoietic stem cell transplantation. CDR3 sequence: CASSSLGDRYTDTQYF. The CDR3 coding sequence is TGCGCCAGCAGCTCCTTAGGGGATAGATACACAGATACGCAGTATTTT. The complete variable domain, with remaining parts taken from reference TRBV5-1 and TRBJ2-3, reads KAGVTQTPRYLIKTRGQQVTLSCSPISGHRSVSWYQQTPGQGLQFLFEYFSETQRNKGNFPGRFSGRQFSNSRSEMNVSTLELGDSALYLCASSSLGDRYTDTQYFGPGTRLTVL.